This T cell receptor (beta chain) was sequenced during a study of CD8 T cells in ankylosing spondylitis. TCRdb reprocessed the 5' RACE reads via MiXCR and lists one record per CDR3 protein. The data show approximately 130,000 distinct CDR3 sequences, roughly a tenth seen once. Germline V gene sequence: CDR1 MNHNS, CDR2 SASEGT. Trimming cost V 5 bases and J 2 bases, with 16 bases left between them. The length of the CDR3 is 17 residues. The source material was blood, either unsorted or a sorted T cell fraction (not recorded which). The clonotype originates from a male donor with ankylosing spondylitis or in good health (not recorded which). The chain combines TRBV6-1 with TRBJ2-6, with D possibly being TRBD1 (6 bases). CDR3 region: CASSPTTGSAGANVLTF. The CDR3 coding sequence is TGTGCCAGCAGTCCAACGACAGGTTCCGCTGGGGCCAACGTCCTGACTTTC.